A single sample is the source of the 13 T cell receptor beta chains below, sequenced in a study of beta chain features in type 1 diabetes. Their antigens remain unidentified. Study conclusions and caveats: Type 1 diabetes patients showed a moderate but significant shortening of TCRB CDR3s in all four CD4+ subsets.

The whole isolated RNA underwent reverse transcription, so sequencing captured expressed TCRB transcripts. Some clones are missing from TCRdb's copy, which holds only in-frame ones; the method was immunoSEQ multiplex PCR. The sample yields about 390,000 clones, 8.5% to 10% seen once. Sequencing used central memory CD4+ T cells from blood. Receptors were obtained from a man aged 30-40 years with type 1 diabetes.

This clone was counted at least ten times. J is TRBJ1-5 and V is TRBV5-1; 7 positions agree with TRBD1. The V and J ends lost 4 bases and 5 bases, in that order; junction bases with no gene match: 6. The CDR3 has 14 residues. The germline CDR1 and CDR2 sequences are SGHRS and YFSETQ. CDR3 amino acids: CASSPGQRDQPQHF. The CDR3 DNA follows: TGCGCCAGCAGCCCGGGACAGCGAGATCAGCCCCAGCATTTT.

This clone has only a few counts. The CDR3 loop is CASSLEGQRRGHNEQFF. The DNA for the CDR3 is TGTGCCAGCAGCTTGGAGGGACAGCGGAGGGGCCACAATGAGCAGTTCTTC. The chain carries TRBV5-5 and TRBJ2-1; maybe TRBD1 (7 bases). This CDR3 region has 17 residues. With 0 bases removed from V and 5 bases from J, the gap between germline ends came to 18 bases. Germline CDR1 reads SGHKS; CDR2 reads YYEKEE (reference sequence).

Only a few counts were recorded for this clone. The gene calls are TRBV29-1 and TRBJ2-5; 8 bases agree with TRBD1. V lost 5 bases to trimming and J lost 5 bases; unmatched junction nucleotides: 4. CDR1 is SQVTM, CDR2 ANQGSEA, per germline. The CDR3 extends over 12 amino acids. The CDR3 protein is CSVLTGVETQYF. The CDR3 DNA is TGCAGCGTTTTGACAGGGGTGGAGACCCAGTACTTC.

In this sample, this clone turned up a few times. The rearrangement links TRBV7-8 to TRBJ1-2; no clear D. Trimming removed 2 bases at V and 2 bases at J, with 9 bases between. The CDR3 spans 14 residues. Per germline, CDR1 SGHVS and CDR2 FQNEAQ. The CDR3 loop is CASSLQTGNYGYTF. The CDR3 DNA reads TGTGCCAGCAGCTTACAAACCGGGAACTATGGCTACACCTTC.

Notes on this clone: The sample contains more than one DNA sequence encoding this CDR3. The DNA of the CDR3 is TGTGCCAGCAGCCCCCTGCGGGGCGCGAACACCGGGGAGCTGTTTTTT. Its translation is CASSPLRGANTGELFF. J is TRBJ2-2 and V is TRBV11-2; D might be TRBD2 (6 bases). CDR3 length: 16 amino acids. V was trimmed by 5 bases and J by 0 bases, leaving 13 bases between them. CDR1 SGHAT and CDR2 FQNNGV come from the germline V gene.

Only a few counts were recorded for this clone. One base away lies a much larger clone, so this may be a sequencing read error. The CDR3 loop is CASSQGGRTPTDTQYF. CDR3 nucleotides: TGTGCCAGCAGCCAAGGGGGGCGGACACCAACAGATACGCAGTATTTT. J is TRBJ2-3 and V is TRBV5-4, with D possibly being TRBD1 or TRBD2 (6 bases each). CDR3 length: 16 residues. Trimming cost V 4 bases and J 3 bases, with 18 bases left between them. Looked up from germline, CDR1 is SGHNT and CDR2 is YYREEE (reference sequence). Drawing the rest from reference TRBV5-4 and TRBJ2-3, the complete variable domain is ETGVTQSPTHLIKTRGQQVTLRCSSQSGHNTVSWYQQALGQGPQFIFQYYREEENGRGNFPPRFSGLQFPNYSSELNVNALELDDSALYLCASSQGGRTPTDTQYFGPGTRLTVL.

This clone showed up many times. This chain connects TRBV28 to TRBJ1-1, with 7 bases that match TRBD1. This CDR3 has 12 residues. The V gene end was trimmed by 6 bases and the J gene end by 14 bases; junction bases not matched to a gene: 12. Germline V gives CDR1 MDHEN, CDR2 SYDVKM. CDR3 in DNA: TGTGCCAGCAGGACCAACAGGGGATACTCGTTCTTT. Translation: CASRTNRGYSFF.

There are a few counts of this clone. The chain uses TRBV7-3 and TRBJ2-5; TRBD2 is a possible D gene (5 bases). Trimming removed 5 bases at V and 4 bases at J, with 11 bases between. Looked up from germline, CDR1 is SGHTA and CDR2 is FQGTGA. The length of the CDR3 is 13 residues. CDR3 sequence (DNA): TGTGCCAGCAGCCGGGGTGGAAGAGAGACCCAGTACTTC. As protein: CASSRGGRETQYF.

This clone was observed a handful of times. This chain connects TRBV6-6 to TRBJ2-5; a weak D match, TRBD1 (5 bases). V dropped 0 bases and J dropped 5 bases, with 13 bases sitting between them. CDR1 MNHNY and CDR2 SVGAGI come from the germline V gene (reference sequence). The CDR3 runs 15 residues. DNA for the CDR3: TGTGCCAGCAGTTACTCTACGCCAGGGCGCGAGACCCAGTACTTC. As protein: CASSYSTPGRETQYF.

Here the CDR3 DNA reads TGTGCCAGCAGTGTACGGAACACTGAAGCTTTCTTT. This sequence encodes CASSVRNTEAFF. This chain connects TRBV2 to TRBJ1-1; no reliable D call. Germline-derived CDR1 and CDR2 are SNHLY and FYNNEI. V lost 4 bases to trimming and J lost 1 base, with 4 bases between them. CDR3 size: 12 residues.

This clone was counted a few times. A junction boundary mismatches the germline segment, possibly from a read error. The rearrangement links TRBV7-3 to TRBJ2-3; tentatively, D is TRBD2 (6 bases). The V gene's germline CDR1 is SGHTA and CDR2 FQGTGA. The CDR3 covers 14 residues. The CDR3 sequence: CASSQDGRRDTQYF. DNA for the CDR3: TGCGCCAGCAGCCAAGATGGGAGGAGGGATACGCAGTATTTT.

This clone has more than one count but fewer than ten. The gene calls are TRBV19 and TRBJ1-2, with TRBD1 matching over 8 bases. Germline V gene data show CDR1 as LNHDA and CDR2 as SQIVND (reference sequence). The CDR3 totals 12 residues. Trimming took 6 bases from V and 8 from J; bases not matched to a gene: 5. In DNA form, the CDR3 reads TGTGCCAGTAGCCTTAGGACAGGGGGCTACACCTTC. Its translation is CASSLRTGGYTF.

This clone was seen a handful of times. The V and J genes are TRBV7-8 and TRBJ2-7, with D hard to call. Germline V lookup: CDR1 SGHVS, CDR2 FQNEAQ. V was trimmed by 2 bases and J by 5 bases, leaving 10 bases between them. The CDR3 extends over 13 amino acids. CDR3 sequence reads: CASSLLGRDEQYF. The CDR3 nucleotides are TGTGCCAGCAGCTTATTAGGTAGGGACGAGCAGTACTTC.